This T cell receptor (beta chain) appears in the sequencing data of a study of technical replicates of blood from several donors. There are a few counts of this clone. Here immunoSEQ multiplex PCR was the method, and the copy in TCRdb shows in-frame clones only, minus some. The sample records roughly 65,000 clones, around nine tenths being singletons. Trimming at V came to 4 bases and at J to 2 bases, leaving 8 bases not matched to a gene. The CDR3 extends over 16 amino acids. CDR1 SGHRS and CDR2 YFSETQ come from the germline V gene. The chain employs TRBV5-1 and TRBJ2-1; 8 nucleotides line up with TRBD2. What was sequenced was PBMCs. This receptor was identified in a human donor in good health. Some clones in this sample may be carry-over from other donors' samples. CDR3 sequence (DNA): TGCGCCAGCAGCCGGGGGGGGAGCGCCGCCTACAATGAGCAGTTCTTC. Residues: CASSRGGSAAYNEQFF.